Below, 16 T cell receptor beta chains from the same sample are listed, as sequenced in a study of vaccination effects on CD4 cells after COVID-19. Within the ViraFEST assay, antigen-specific CD4+ T cells underwent expansion with viral peptide pools prior to sequencing. Between days 10 and 11 of culture, CD4+ T cells were separated out. Previously uninfected by SARS-CoV-2, the vaccine recipients also showed negative nucleocapsid antibodies. These receptors' antigens are unknown. Only in-frame clones appear in the TCRdb table, and some are missing; sequencing was by immunoSEQ multiplex PCR. Among tens of thousands of clones, 60% to 75% were seen once, and the ten largest hold approximately 30%. Material: CD4+ T cells from PBMCs cultured with HCoV-OC43 spike peptides, obtained before COVID-19 vaccination. The sample's subset: HCoV-OC43 spike overlapping peptide pool stimulation. All receptors come from a human donor who received a COVID-19 vaccine.

V is TRBV19 and J is TRBJ2-7; TRBD1 is a possible D gene (7 bases). CDR1 and CDR2 (germline): LNHDA, SQIVND (reference sequence). CDR3 length: 14 residues. Trimming took off 7 bases at V and 6 bases at J, with 19 bases between the two ends. The CDR3 DNA reads as TGTGCCAGTAAAGACAGGGCCTTCGGGGGCGAGCAGTACTTC. This translates into CASKDRAFGGEQYF.

This clone was counted between two and nine times. V usage is TRBV5-1 and J usage is TRBJ2-1; tentatively, D is TRBD1 (6 bases). Between the trimmed V and J ends, which lost 0 bases and 7 bases, there was a span of 11 bases. The CDR3 is 14 residues long. Germline CDR1 is SGHRS and CDR2 is YFSETQ. The CDR3 sequence is CASSLGPQGNEQFF. The CDR3 region has the DNA TGCGCCAGCAGCTTGGGGCCTCAGGGGAATGAGCAGTTCTTC.

The rearrangement links TRBV15 to TRBJ1-4; D not certain. The CDR3 spans 15 residues. Trimming took 6 bases from V and 2 from J, leaving 13 bases between them. Per the germline V gene, CDR1 is LNHNV and CDR2 is YYDKDF (reference sequence). This CDR3 is CATSPGERTNEKLFF. The CDR3 DNA sequence: TGTGCCACCAGTCCCGGGGAGAGGACTAATGAAAAACTGTTTTTT.

The chain employs TRBV15 and TRBJ2-1, with unresolved D. The germline gives CDR1 LNHNV, CDR2 YYDKDF (reference sequence). Trimming removed 0 bases at V and 2 bases at J, with 2 bases between. The CDR3 runs to 13 residues. Here the CDR3 DNA reads TGTGCCACCAGCAGAGAACCCTACAATGAGCAGTTCTTC. It is translated as CATSREPYNEQFF.

This chain connects TRBV18 to TRBJ1-1; a possible D gene is TRBD1 (6 bases). Germline V lookup: CDR1 KGHSH, CDR2 LQKENI. The CDR3 contains 16 residues. V lost 1 base and J 4 bases, leaving 16 bases between the germline ends. CDR3 region: CASSPQRTVGSTEAFF. The CDR3 bases are TGTGCCAGCTCACCACAGAGGACAGTGGGTAGCACTGAAGCTTTCTTT.

This clone was counted a few times. The rearrangement uses TRBV4-1 and TRBJ1-5; D not resolved. CDR3 length equals 14 residues. Germline V CDR1 and CDR2: MGHRA, YSYEKL. V lost 0 bases, J lost 10 bases, and 13 bases lay in between. This chain's CDR3 is CASSQEGSGGPQHF. The CDR3 DNA follows: TGCGCCAGCAGCCAAGAAGGATCGGGTGGACCCCAGCATTTT.

J is TRBJ1-5 and V is TRBV6-2 or TRBV6-3; D ambiguous. V was pared by 2 bases and J by 0 bases, with 20 bases between. Germline assignment: CDR1 MNHEY and CDR2 SVGEGT. The CDR3 has 19 residues. In DNA form, the CDR3 reads TGTGCCAGCAGTTACAAATACCCTCTAGGACTCTATAGCAATCAGCCCCAGCATTTT. Its translation is CASSYKYPLGLYSNQPQHF.

The table lists this clone with a few counts. V usage is TRBV5-4 and J usage is TRBJ1-3; D not resolved. CDR3 length: 15 residues. The germline gives CDR1 SGHNT, CDR2 YYREEE (reference sequence). V was trimmed by 4 bases and J by 2 bases, leaving 13 bases between them. For the CDR3, the DNA is TGTGCCAGCAGCGTAGGACGGTCGACTGGAAACACCATATATTTT. Translation: CASSVGRSTGNTIYF.

This rearrangement joins TRBV15 to TRBJ2-7; D gene ambiguous. CDR3 size: 13 residues. V was cut by 1 base and J by 4 bases, with 8 bases left in between. Germline V gene lookup returns CDR1 LNHNV and CDR2 YYDKDF (reference sequence). CDR3 nucleotide sequence: TGTGCCACCAGCAGAGGGGTGGGATACGAGCAGTACTTC. Its translation is CATSRGVGYEQYF.

The V call is TRBV2, the J call TRBJ2-7; D is ambiguous. The germline V and J ends were trimmed by 1 base and 10 bases, with 14 bases remaining between them. Germline values: CDR1 SNHLY, CDR2 FYNNEI. The CDR3 extends over 13 amino acids. The CDR3 DNA sequence: TGTGCCAGCAGTGAAGGGGCCCCCTACGGCCAGTACTTC. As protein: CASSEGAPYGQYF.

The CDR3 loop reads CASRVARSTRGGYTF. DNA of the CDR3: TGTGCCAGCAGGGTAGCCCGGTCGACGAGGGGTGGCTACACCTTC. The rearrangement joins TRBV7-2 to TRBJ1-2; D may be TRBD1 (5 bases). Germline V gene lookup returns CDR1 SGHTA and CDR2 FQGNSA. V was pared by 6 bases and J by 7 bases, with 21 bases between. This CDR3 has 15 amino acids.

This sequence joins TRBV30 and TRBJ1-1; D gene unclear. This CDR3 has 11 amino acids. CDR1 is GTSNPN and CDR2 is SVGIG in the germline V gene (reference sequence). V gave up 3 bases and J gave up 7 bases, with 9 bases separating them. The CDR3 loop is CAWSVAVEAFF. The CDR3 nucleotides are TGTGCCTGGAGCGTGGCAGTTGAAGCTTTCTTT. The variable domain in full, with the rest retrieved from reference TRBV30 and TRBJ1-1, is SQTIHQWPATLVQPVGSPLSLECTVEGTSNPNLYWYRQAAGRGLQLLFYSVGIGQISSEVPQNLSASRPQDRQFILSSKKLLLSDSGFYLCAWSVAVEAFFGQGTRLTVV.

CDR3 sequence (DNA): TGTGCCAGCAGTAGAGCAGTAGATACGCAGTATTTT. It yields the protein CASSRAVDTQYF. The chain links TRBV7-8 to TRBJ2-3; D gene unclear. The CDR3 runs 12 residues. From germline, CDR1 is SGHVS and CDR2 FQNEAQ. V lost 6 bases, J lost 5 bases, and 9 bases lay in between.

This rearrangement joins TRBV6-6 to TRBJ1-2, with D unclear. Germline loops: CDR1 MNHNY, CDR2 SVGAGI (reference sequence). The CDR3 extends over 15 amino acids. V dropped 6 bases and J dropped 6 bases, with 20 bases sitting between them. Written as DNA, the CDR3 is TGTGCCAGCAGACCTCCTGGCCCTGAAGGCCATGGCTACACCTTC. Encoded protein: CASRPPGPEGHGYTF.

The chain joins TRBV4-3 to TRBJ2-5; 9 bases agree with TRBD2. CDR1 LGHNA and CDR2 YSLEER come from the germline V gene. The CDR3 is made up of 15 amino acids. The V gene end was trimmed by 0 bases and the J gene end by 1 base; junction bases not matched to a gene: 0. The CDR3 region is CASSQERGGQETQYF. DNA of the CDR3: TGCGCCAGCAGCCAAGAGCGGGGGGGCCAAGAGACCCAGTACTTC.

The chain carries TRBV4-1 and TRBJ1-1, with no clear D. The V gene lost 3 bases and the J gene lost 5 bases, with 10 bases spanning the gap. The CDR3 covers 13 residues. Germline V gene lookup returns CDR1 MGHRA and CDR2 YSYEKL. The CDR3 coding sequence is TGCGCCAGCAGCCACCCCCGTGGGACTGAAGCTTTCTTT. Translating gives CASSHPRGTEAFF.